One T cell receptor (beta chain) is described in this entry. Trimming cost V 3 bases and J 6 bases; bases outside gene matches: 7. The CDR3 runs 15 residues. CDR1 DFQATT and CDR2 SNEGSKA come from the germline V gene (reference sequence). The assay was immunoSEQ multiplex PCR, and TCRdb's table has in-frame clones only and misses some. The sample has about 160,000 clones; approximately 90% are singletons. These data originate in a study of blood T cell repertoires in COVID-19. Looking at the study overall: The origin of the acute and convalescent COVID-19 samples was the United States, Italy and Spain. From T cells, B-cell-depleted T cells, or PBMCs came the material, which was cDNA or gDNA.

This chain joins TRBV20-1 and TRBJ1-5, with 11 bases fitting TRBD1. Source material: peripheral blood. This receptor was obtained from a man aged 18 to 29 with acute or convalescent COVID-19. The CDR3 loop is CSASMLGTGGQPQHF. Written as DNA, the CDR3 is TGCAGTGCTAGTATGTTGGGGACAGGGGGTCAGCCCCAGCATTTT.